The 10 T cell receptor beta chains below all came from one sample that was sequenced in a study of T cells in narcolepsy. This table comes from immunoSEQ multiplex PCR, and its TCRdb copy is limited to in-frame clones, with some not included. This table holds tens of thousands of clones, around 87% found once. Sequenced input: memory (CD45RA-) CD4+ T cells from blood. These receptors were collected from a human donor in good health.

The chain has TRBV14 and TRBJ1-4; no definite D call. The CDR3 extends over 16 amino acids. Trimming took off 0 bases at V and 4 bases at J, with 12 bases between the two ends. The germline gives CDR1 SGHDN, CDR2 FVKESK. The CDR3 spells CASSQDWAVLNEKLFF. The CDR3 DNA is TGTGCCAGCAGCCAAGATTGGGCAGTCCTTAATGAAAAACTGTTTTTT.

Concerning this clone itself: One end of the junction fails to match germline, which may point to a read error. This rearrangement joins TRBV19 to TRBJ1-1, with 9 bases that match TRBD1. There are 16 residues in the CDR3. Germline V gives CDR1 LNHDA, CDR2 SQIVND (reference sequence). CDR3 sequence reads: CASSYGTGRLKTEAFF. The CDR3 nucleotides read TGTGCCAGTAGTTACGGGACAGGGCGATTGAAAACTGAAGCTTTCTTT.

This chain's CDR3 is CASSSPDRETQYF. Written as DNA, the CDR3 is TGTGCCAGCAGTTCTCCTGACAGAGAGACCCAGTACTTC. This chain links TRBV28 with TRBJ2-5; D perhaps matches TRBD1 (5 bases). V was pared by 4 bases and J by 4 bases, with 10 bases between. CDR1 and CDR2 (germline): MDHEN, SYDVKM. This CDR3 has 13 residues.

This chain connects TRBV19 to TRBJ2-1; D is undetermined. The CDR3 is 14 residues long. The germline CDR1 and CDR2 sequences are LNHDA and SQIVND (reference sequence). Trimming left V 2 bases short and J 6 bases short, with 11 bases between. The chain's CDR3 is CASSISRAGNEQFF. The CDR3 DNA follows: TGTGCCAGTAGTATAAGTCGGGCAGGCAATGAGCAGTTCTTC.

The V call is TRBV28, the J call TRBJ1-2; no firm D call. The CDR3 extends over 16 amino acids. V lost 6 bases to trimming and J lost 7 bases, with 24 bases between them. Germline CDR1 and CDR2: MDHEN and SYDVKM. This CDR3 is CASRPPAWADSVGYTF. The CDR3 nucleotides are TGTGCCAGCAGGCCGCCGGCTTGGGCAGACTCCGTTGGCTACACCTTC.

The gene calls are TRBV2 and TRBJ2-1; D call uncertain. Trimming stripped 6 bases from V and 4 bases from J, with 22 bases between. Germline loops: CDR1 SNHLY, CDR2 FYNNEI. There are 17 residues in the CDR3. The DNA of the CDR3 is TGTGCCAGCAGAGACGGCCGGCGAGAGTTTAATTACAATGAGCAGTTCTTC. This encodes CASRDGRREFNYNEQFF.

CDR3 DNA: TGCGCCAGCAGCTTGGTCCCGGGGACGAACACCGGGGAGCTGTTTTTT. This translates into CASSLVPGTNTGELFF. The rearrangement uses TRBV5-1 and TRBJ2-2; TRBD2 is a possible D gene (5 bases). Trimming shortened V by 0 bases and J by 0 bases, and 9 bases separated the two germline ends. This CDR3 has 16 residues. Germline V gives CDR1 SGHRS, CDR2 YFSETQ. Combining the CDR3 with reference TRBV5-1 and TRBJ2-2 gives the whole variable domain KAGVTQTPRYLIKTRGQQVTLSCSPISGHRSVSWYQQTPGQGLQFLFEYFSETQRNKGNFPGRFSGRQFSNSRSEMNVSTLELGDSALYLCASSLVPGTNTGELFFGEGSRLTVL.

The chain is built from TRBV2 and TRBJ2-3, with TRBD2 matching over 8 bases. CDR3 size: 12 residues. The V and J ends lost 8 bases and 5 bases, in that order; junction bases with no gene match: 3. Per germline, CDR1 SNHLY and CDR2 FYNNEI. CDR3 nucleotide sequence: TGTGCCAGCCCGGGACTAGTAGATACGCAGTATTTT. Translated: CASPGLVDTQYF. Looking up the rest from reference TRBV2 and TRBJ2-3 gives the full variable domain: EPEVTQTPSHQVTQMGQEVILRCVPISNHLYFYWYRQILGQKVEFLVSFYNNEISEKSEIFDDQFSVERPDGSNFTLKIRSTKLEDSAMYFCASPGLVDTQYFGPGTRLTVL.

This clone was observed a handful of times. The CDR3 region has the DNA TGTGCCAGTAGTCTCGGAACAGGGTCCACTGAAGCTTTCTTT. Translated: CASSLGTGSTEAFF. The chain recombines TRBV19 with TRBJ1-1, with D tentatively TRBD1 (6 bases). The V end lost 5 bases, the J end lost 4 bases, and 14 bases lay between the germline ends. Germline CDR1 LNHDA, CDR2 SQIVND (reference sequence). The CDR3 length is 14 residues.

The V and J genes are TRBV2 and TRBJ1-5, with D possibly TRBD1 on 5 matching bases. The germline V gene has CDR1 SNHLY and CDR2 FYNNEI. The length of the CDR3 is 16 residues. V lost 3 bases and J 2 bases, leaving 14 bases between the germline ends. The CDR3 DNA follows: TGTGCCAGCAGTGATCAGGGTATTTGGCGCAATCAGCCCCAGCATTTT. Its translation is CASSDQGIWRNQPQHF.